The 23 T cell receptor beta chains in this list originate from one sample, sequenced in a study of tumor-infiltrating lymphocytes in localized non-small cell lung cancer. The method was immunoSEQ multiplex PCR; TCRdb's version includes in-frame clones alone and lacks a portion of them. This table has fewer than 8,000 clones, about 77% appearing once. Sequenced material: lung tumor tissue. The receptor source for this set is a human donor with non-small cell lung cancer.

The chain recombines TRBV4-2 with TRBJ2-1; D gene ambiguous. The germline V gene has CDR1 LGHNA and CDR2 YNFKEQ. Trimming stripped 4 bases from V and 0 bases from J, with 10 bases between. The CDR3 totals 15 residues. The DNA of the CDR3 is TGTGCCAGCAGCCCTATCCCTAGCTCCTACAATGAGCAGTTCTTC. Translation gives CASSPIPSSYNEQFF.

J is TRBJ2-2 and V is TRBV7-3; perhaps TRBD1 as D (5 bases). This CDR3 is built from 16 residues. The V and J ends lost 5 bases and 2 bases respectively, with 15 bases between them. Germline V CDR1 and CDR2: SGHTA, FQGTGA. In nucleotides, the CDR3 is TGTGCCAGCAGCCCGTTGGCTGGGGCCAACACCGGGGAGCTGTTTTTT. Its protein is CASSPLAGANTGELFF.

This clone was detected only once. V usage is TRBV28 and J usage is TRBJ2-5; tentative D call: TRBD2 (5 bases). CDR1 is MDHEN, CDR2 SYDVKM, per germline. The V end lost 6 bases, the J end lost 1 base, and 9 bases lay between the germline ends. CDR3 length: 13 amino acids. The CDR3 spells CASSPGIQETQYF. The CDR3 bases are TGTGCCAGCAGCCCCGGGATCCAAGAGACCCAGTACTTC.

V usage is TRBV28 and J usage is TRBJ2-1; D call uncertain. Germline V lookup: CDR1 MDHEN, CDR2 SYDVKM. V was cut by 6 bases and J by 4 bases, with 13 bases left in between. CDR3 length: 14 amino acids. CDR3 nucleotides: TGTGCCAGCAGCCCCGCGGACGGGTACAATGAGCAGTTCTTC. This sequence encodes CASSPADGYNEQFF.

The V and J genes are TRBV28 and TRBJ2-7; D remains unclear. The germline V and J ends were trimmed by 4 bases and 0 bases, with 16 bases remaining between them. The CDR3 is 16 residues long. The germline V gene has CDR1 MDHEN and CDR2 SYDVKM. CDR3 DNA: TGTGCCAGCAGTTCCCCCGGAGTACCGAGCTCCTACGAGCAGTACTTC. Protein product: CASSSPGVPSSYEQYF.

The CDR3 nucleotides are TGTGCCAGCAGCTTAGCGGGGGGATCTCAGCCCCAGCATTTT. This encodes CASSLAGGSQPQHF. V is TRBV7-9 and J is TRBJ1-5, with a possible D match to TRBD1 (5 bases). Trimming removed 0 bases at V and 6 bases at J, with 9 bases between. This CDR3 comprises 14 residues. Germline V gene lookup returns CDR1 SEHNR and CDR2 FQNEAQ (reference sequence). Drawing the rest from reference TRBV7-9 and TRBJ1-5, the complete variable domain is DTGVSQNPRHKITKRGQNVTFRCDPISEHNRLYWYRQTLGQGPEFLTYFQNEAQLEKSRLLSDRFSAERPKGSFSTLEIQRTEQGDSAMYLCASSLAGGSQPQHFGDGTRLSIL.

In this sample, this clone turned up a few times. The V call is TRBV9, the J call TRBJ2-3; D is unclear. V lost 0 bases and J lost 0, with 11 bases in between. The CDR3 length is 16 residues. Per the germline V gene, CDR1 is SGDLS and CDR2 is YYNGEE. The CDR3, as DNA: TGTGCCAGCAGCGTAGCAGCCCTCACTAGCACAGATACGCAGTATTTT. Its translation is CASSVAALTSTDTQYF.

The chain is built from TRBV6-5 and TRBJ1-2, with TRBD1 as a possible D gene (6 bases). Trimming removed 4 bases at V and 2 bases at J, with 11 bases between. Germline V gene lookup returns CDR1 MNHEY and CDR2 SVGAGI. CDR3 length: 14 residues. The CDR3 region is CASSSGQFNYGYTF. The DNA of the CDR3 is TGTGCCAGCAGTTCTGGACAGTTCAACTATGGCTACACCTTC.

The chain links TRBV5-4 to TRBJ2-7; 13 nucleotides match TRBD2. Trimming cost V 4 bases and J 3 bases; bases outside gene matches: 7. Germline CDR1 and CDR2: SGHNT and YYREEE (reference sequence). This CDR3 comprises 16 residues. CDR3 in DNA: TGTGCCAGCAGCCAACTGGGGACTAGCGGGGACTACGAGCAGTACTTC. It encodes CASSQLGTSGDYEQYF. Full variable domain (remainder filled in from reference TRBV5-4 and TRBJ2-7): ETGVTQSPTHLIKTRGQQVTLRCSSQSGHNTVSWYQQALGQGPQFIFQYYREEENGRGNFPPRFSGLQFPNYSSELNVNALELDDSALYLCASSQLGTSGDYEQYFGPGTRLTVT.

The chain employs TRBV18 and TRBJ2-1, with TRBD2 identical over 9 bases. Germline V CDR1 and CDR2: KGHSH, LQKENI. V gave up 0 bases and J gave up 8 bases; unmatched junction bases: 8. This CDR3 spans 16 amino acids. This CDR3 is CASSPPLAGSGHEQFF. In nucleotides, the CDR3 is TGTGCCAGCTCACCACCGCTAGCGGGAAGTGGCCATGAGCAGTTCTTC.

This clone was observed a few times. V is TRBV7-2 and J is TRBJ2-7; D possibly corresponds to TRBD1 (6 bases). Per the germline V gene, CDR1 is SGHTA and CDR2 is FQGNSA. The CDR3 runs to 13 residues. The germline V and J ends were trimmed by 5 bases and 5 bases, with 13 bases remaining between them. The CDR3 DNA reads as TGTGCCAGCAGCCCACAGGGCAGGCACGAGCAGTACTTC. This gives the protein CASSPQGRHEQYF.

The V gene is TRBV6-5, the J gene TRBJ1-3; D remains unclear. Per the germline V gene, CDR1 is MNHEY and CDR2 is SVGAGI. The CDR3 length is 16 residues. The ends were cut back, 3 bases at V and 0 bases at J, with 12 bases in the middle. In DNA form, the CDR3 reads TGTGCCAGCAGTTATCGGGCTGTTAGCTCTGGAAACACCATATATTTT. As protein: CASSYRAVSSGNTIYF.

V gene TRBV11-3 combines with J gene TRBJ2-2; D is unresolved. Trimming cost V 5 bases and J 5 bases, with 9 bases left between them. Germline V gene data show CDR1 as SGHNT and CDR2 as YENEEA. The CDR3 covers 13 residues. CDR3 sequence reads: CASSQAGTGELFF. For the CDR3, the DNA is TGTGCCAGCAGCCAGGCCGGGACCGGGGAGCTGTTTTTT.

This clone is labeled medium-sized. The rearrangement joins TRBV16 to TRBJ2-7; D call uncertain. The V gene's germline CDR1 is KGHSY and CDR2 FQNENV. V lost 1 base, J lost 3 bases, and 7 bases lay in between. The CDR3 runs 13 residues. The CDR3 sequence is CASSQYPGYEQYF. CDR3 in DNA: TGTGCCAGCAGCCAATATCCGGGCTACGAGCAGTACTTC.

As for this clone: One junction end disagrees with the germline gene, perhaps due to a read error. This rearrangement joins TRBV5-1 to TRBJ2-2; D is undetermined. This CDR3 region has 13 residues. CDR1 is SGHRS and CDR2 is YFSETQ in the germline V gene. The CDR3 sequence is CASSLTNTGELFF. For the CDR3, the DNA is TGCGCCAGCAGCTTGACGAATACCGGGGAGCTGTTTTTT.

This sequence joins TRBV14 and TRBJ2-7; D tentatively reads TRBD1 or TRBD2 (5 bases each). CDR3 length: 14 amino acids. V was pared by 2 bases and J by 5 bases, with 13 bases between. Per the germline V gene, CDR1 is SGHDN and CDR2 is FVKESK. CDR3 coding DNA: TGTGCCAGCAGCCAACCGGGACCGAGGGACGAGCAGTACTTC. This sequence encodes CASSQPGPRDEQYF.

The chain couples TRBV18 to TRBJ1-1; maybe TRBD1 (5 bases). Germline CDR1 KGHSH, CDR2 LQKENI. The CDR3 is made up of 13 amino acids. Between the trimmed V and J ends, which lost 6 bases and 3 bases, there was a span of 11 bases. The CDR3 is CASSVEQDTEAFF. The CDR3 coding sequence is TGTGCCAGCTCTGTAGAACAGGACACTGAAGCTTTCTTT.

CDR3 DNA: TGTGCCAGCAGCCCCGCCGGGGCCTTCGTCAAAGGGGCAGATACGCAGTATTTT. Its translation: CASSPAGAFVKGADTQYF. The chain employs TRBV4-2 and TRBJ2-3, with D perhaps being TRBD1 or TRBD2 (5 bases each). CDR3 length: 18 residues. Germline CDR1 reads LGHNA; CDR2 reads YNFKEQ. V was cut by 4 bases and J by 4 bases, with 24 bases left in between.

This clone rates as large. The V call is TRBV27, the J call TRBJ1-1; TRBD1 matches at 10 bases. With V trimmed by 6 bases and J by 1 base, 2 bases remained unmatched. Germline V CDR1 and CDR2: MNHEY, SMNVEV (reference sequence). CDR3 size: 14 residues. The CDR3 DNA reads as TGTGCCAGCAGGACAGGGGGCAAGAACACTGAAGCTTTCTTT. Translated, it gives CASRTGGKNTEAFF.

The chain employs TRBV5-1 and TRBJ1-1, with 11 bases identical to TRBD1. V shed 4 bases and J 0 bases; nucleotides not matched to a gene: 5. Germline values: CDR1 SGHRS, CDR2 YFSETQ. This CDR3 has 16 residues. CDR3 in DNA: TGCGCCAGCAGCGAAGGGACAGGGGGGATGAACACTGAAGCTTTCTTT. Its protein is CASSEGTGGMNTEAFF.

In its sample, this clone was seen once. This chain joins TRBV28 and TRBJ1-2; no clear D. Germline CDR1 is MDHEN and CDR2 is SYDVKM. V was clipped by 6 bases and J by 4 bases, with 12 bases between them. This CDR3 has 13 amino acids. CDR3 DNA sequence: TGTGCCAGCAGCCTACCCCAGACCTATGGCTACACCTTC. Protein sequence: CASSLPQTYGYTF.

The V and J genes are TRBV7-9 and TRBJ2-7, with D perhaps matching TRBD2 (5 bases). Germline CDR1 reads SEHNR; CDR2 reads FQNEAQ (reference sequence). V was trimmed by 3 bases and J by 7 bases, leaving 22 bases between them. The CDR3 contains 16 residues. The CDR3 region is CASSFGQRLSAGEQYF. CDR3 sequence (DNA): TGTGCCAGCAGCTTCGGCCAACGACTGTCTGCGGGTGAGCAGTACTTC.

The gene calls are TRBV10-3 and TRBJ2-1, with D possibly TRBD2 on 6 matching bases. The CDR3 totals 16 residues. Per the germline V gene, CDR1 is ENHRY and CDR2 is SYGVKD. Trimming stripped 3 bases from V and 6 bases from J, with 18 bases between. CDR3 bases: TGTGCCATCAGTGACAAGTCGGCGGGACTGAGCAATGAGCAGTTCTTC. The encoded protein is CAISDKSAGLSNEQFF.